The sequence of this TCR beta chain was determined in a study of CD8+ T cells in alopecia areata. Points from the study as a whole: It was lesional scalp, especially alopecia totalis/universalis, that showed higher clonality than normal scalp. Mice gave a clearer picture of TCR sharing than patients did, possibly for HLA-related reasons.

V was cut by 2 bases and J by 2 bases, with 7 bases left in between. CDR3 length equals 15 residues. The V gene's germline CDR1 is SEHNR and CDR2 FQNEAQ (reference sequence). Sequencing templates came from extracted RNA that was reverse transcribed into cDNA. Clones were sequenced by immunoSEQ multiplex PCR, and TCRdb holds only the in-frame ones, with some missing. The table has about 140,000 clones, 45% to 60% seen once. Concerning this clone: The antigen is unknown.

PBMCs were stained for CD3, CD4 and CD8, and CD4+ and CD8+ T cells were sorted. Sample: CD4+ T cells sorted from blood. The receptor was derived from a human donor in good health. This chain joins TRBV7-9 and TRBJ2-6; unclear D gene. The CDR3 nucleotides read TGTGCCAGCAGCTTAAGTTCTACTGGGGCCAACGTCCTGACTTTC. Its translation is CASSLSSTGANVLTF.